A selection of T cell receptor beta chains follows, all from one sample in a study of blood T cell repertoires in COVID-19. The data were produced by immunoSEQ multiplex PCR, yet TCRdb's version contains in-frame clones alone and is incomplete. The table has approximately 70,000 clones, around nine tenths seen once. The sample was peripheral blood. The receptors stem from a woman aged 55-69 years with acute or convalescent COVID-19. CDR3s include the opening cysteine and the closing phenylalanine or tryptophan.

j_gene | v_gene | len | CDR3aa
TRBJ2-1 | TRBV5-1 | 15 | CASSWDRPPEVEQFF
TRBJ1-5 | TRBV20-1 | 15 | CSASAGVDSYQPQHF
TRBJ1-4 | TRBV14 | 16 | CASSQRQGATNEKLFF
TRBJ2-2 | TRBV6-1 | 17 | CASSETKRATNTGELFF
TRBJ2-3 | TRBV5-1 | 14 | CASRTSGITDTQYF
TRBJ1-2 | TRBV3-1/TRBV3-2 | 17 | CASSPIVPDSHNYGYTF
TRBJ1-5 | TRBV28 | 18 | CASSTNSGGIYNNQPQHF
TRBJ1-2 | TRBV25-1 | 15 | CASSEPGRGLTGYTF
TRBJ2-3 | TRBV6-5 | 14 | CASRTGQYTDTQYF
TRBJ2-2 | TRBV5-1 | 15 | CASSYGQGGTGELFF
TRBJ1-4 | TRBV16 | 17 | CASSQSSGGQGNEKLFF
TRBJ2-2 | TRBV6-1 | 13 | CASSEHGAGELFF
TRBJ2-1 | TRBV3-1/TRBV3-2 | 12 | CASSQVSGEQFF
TRBJ2-1 | TRBV10-3 | 15 | CAITVSGTSGGDIFF
TRBJ1-2 | TRBV24-1 | 12 | CATSDGQAGYTF
TRBJ1-2 | TRBV19 | 14 | CASTDRSPNYGYTF
TRBJ2-2 | TRBV5-1 | 16 | CASSSGTPEYTGELFF
TRBJ2-1 | TRBV15 | 16 | CATSRLATGAHNEQFF
TRBJ1-1 | TRBV6-5 | 15 | CASSLETGMGMEAFF
TRBJ1-1 | TRBV5-1 | 13 | CASSLTGDPEAFF
TRBJ1-5 | TRBV5-1 | 14 | CASSTSGGNQPQHF
TRBJ2-1 | TRBV7-9 | 12 | CASSFQDNEQFF
TRBJ2-1 | TRBV5-5 | 20 | CASSPETSGGAANPNNEQFF
TRBJ2-3 | TRBV6-4 | 16 | CASSEDGGRAPDTQYF
TRBJ2-1 | TRBV3-1/TRBV3-2 | 15 | CASSHGGGLAGVQFF
TRBJ2-5 | TRBV9 | 16 | CASSVALSSGGETQYF